This is a list of T cell receptor beta chains from one sample in a study of blood T cell repertoires in COVID-19. Here immunoSEQ multiplex PCR was the method, and the copy in TCRdb shows in-frame clones only, minus some. The sample has fewer than 350,000 clones, around 93% seen once. Sequences were obtained from PBMCs or T cells enriched from blood (not recorded which). The receptor set was obtained from a middle-aged man who had been exposed to COVID-19. The CDR3 runs from the conserved cysteine through the conserved F or W. The D gene is left open where the match is weak. Where a row states a size, it is once, few, many or the class of an expanded clone; other rows omit it.

abundance	d_gene	v_gene	j_gene	CDR3nt	CDR3aa
NA	TRBD1	TRBV28	TRBJ1-1	TGTGCCAGCAGTAGGTCGGGACAGGGGAACACTGAAGCTTTCTTT	CASSRSGQGNTEAFF
NA	TRBD1	TRBV18	TRBJ1-1	TGTGCCAGCTCACCCATGGGACAGGTCACTGAAGCTTTCTTT	CASSPMGQVTEAFF
NA	NA	TRBV28	TRBJ1-2	TGTGCCAGCAGCCGTAGTCCCGATAACTATGGCTACACCTTC	CASSRSPDNYGYTF
NA	TRBD1	TRBV5-4	TRBJ1-1	TGTGCCAGCAGCTGGGATTGGACAGGGGGCGGTAGGACTGAAGCTTTCTTT	CASSWDWTGGGRTEAFF
NA	NA	TRBV12-3/TRBV12-4	TRBJ1-6	TGTGCCAGCAGGACACACGACACGTCACCCCTCCACTTT	CASRTHDTSPLHF
NA	NA	TRBV3-1/TRBV3-2	TRBJ1-1	TGTGCCAGCAGCCAAGATTCCCAGAACACTGAAGCTTTCTTT	CASSQDSQNTEAFF
once	NA	TRBV2	TRBJ2-7	TGTGCCAGCAGTGATCGGACAGTCTCCTACGAGCAGTACTTC	CASSDRTVSYEQYF
NA	NA	TRBV5-4	TRBJ1-2	TGTGCCAGCAGGTTTTTCAGGGAAGGGATTGGCTACACCTTC	CASRFFREGIGYTF
NA	NA	TRBV5-4	TRBJ1-1	TGTGCCAGCAGCCTAAACACTGAAGCTTTCTTT	CASSLNTEAFF
few	NA	TRBV5-6	TRBJ2-7	TGTGCCAGCAGTCGTGGACTTTCGAGCTCCTACGAGCAGTACTTC	CASSRGLSSSYEQYF
NA	NA	TRBV30	TRBJ1-6	TGTGCCTGGAGCACGCGGGGTAGGCAGGCGGGCATCTATTCACCCCTCCACTTT	CAWSTRGRQAGIYSPLHF
few	TRBD2	TRBV3-1/TRBV3-2	TRBJ2-1	TGTGCCAGCAGCCAAGAGTGGCGGGAGTCAAACAATGAGCAGTTCTTC	CASSQEWRESNNEQFF
once	NA	TRBV19	TRBJ1-1	TGTGCCAGTAGTAGCCGCCGGGGGGACACTGAAGCTTTCTTT	CASSSRRGDTEAFF
NA	TRBD2	TRBV11-2	TRBJ2-1	TGTGCCAGCAGCTTAATGGCGGGAGTCTCTTTCTCCGGTGAGCAGTTCTTC	CASSLMAGVSFSGEQFF
NA	TRBD1	TRBV28	TRBJ2-7	TGTGCCAGCAGTTCCCCGGGACAGGCCACCTACGAGCAGTACTTC	CASSSPGQATYEQYF
NA	TRBD2	TRBV9	TRBJ2-7	TGTGCCAGCAGCGTAGACATAGCGGGTGGGTACTACGAGCAGTACTTC	CASSVDIAGGYYEQYF
NA	NA	TRBV6-4	TRBJ2-1	TGTGCCAGCAGAAGGGACGGGGGGCGGGATGAGCAGTTCTTC	CASRRDGGRDEQFF
few	TRBD2	TRBV6-5	TRBJ2-2	TGTGCCAGCAGTTACTCCCCTAGCGGGAGTGCCGGGGAGCTGTTTTTT	CASSYSPSGSAGELFF
NA	NA	TRBV12-3/TRBV12-4	TRBJ2-2	TGTGCCAGCGGTAGCGGAGGGACCGGGGAGCTGTTTTTT	CASGSGGTGELFF
NA	NA	TRBV19	TRBJ1-5	TGTGCCAGTCGGCAGGGGATAGGGAGCAATCAGCCCCAGCATTTT	CASRQGIGSNQPQHF
NA	TRBD1	TRBV24-1	TRBJ2-1	TGTGCCACCAGTGACCGAGACAGGGGCCATGAGCAGTTCTTC	CATSDRDRGHEQFF
NA	NA	TRBV5-4	TRBJ1-2	TGTGCCAGCAGCTTGGGAGGGGGGGCTTATGGCTACACCTTC	CASSLGGGAYGYTF
NA	NA	TRBV14	TRBJ1-6	TGTGCCAGCAGCCTTCCGGGACTGAAAAATTCACCCCTCCACTTT	CASSLPGLKNSPLHF
NA	NA	TRBV5-1	TRBJ2-1	TGCGCCAGCAGCATAGACTTGTTATCGACCTACAATGAGCAGTTCTTC	CASSIDLLSTYNEQFF
NA	TRBD2	TRBV2	TRBJ2-1	TGTGCCAGCATGTCGACTAGCGGGAGCAATGAGCAGTTCTTC	CASMSTSGSNEQFF
NA	TRBD1	TRBV29-1	TRBJ1-1	TGCAGCGTACGCAGGGGGGTGAACACTGAAGCTTTCTTT	CSVRRGVNTEAFF
NA	TRBD1	TRBV15	TRBJ1-5	TGTGCCACCAGCAGGACAGGGGGCGCCGGTCAGCCCCAGCATTTT	CATSRTGGAGQPQHF
few	NA	TRBV25-1	TRBJ2-2	TGTGCCAGCAGTCCTCTTGGAGGTAACACCGGGGAGCTGTTTTTT	CASSPLGGNTGELFF
NA	TRBD2	TRBV19	TRBJ2-1	TGTGCCAGTAGTATTGTAGGGATGGAACAGACTAGCCCCCTATGGGACAATGAGCAGTTCTTC	CASSIVGMEQTSPLWDNEQFF
NA	NA	TRBV10-3	TRBJ1-1	TGTGCCATCAGTGACGGACAGTCGAACACTGAAGCTTTCTTT	CAISDGQSNTEAFF
NA	NA	TRBV6-5	TRBJ2-5	TGTGCCAGCAGTTCACGGACGGGGATGGGGACCCAGTACTTC	CASSSRTGMGTQYF
once	NA	TRBV3-1/TRBV3-2	TRBJ1-1	TGTGCCAGCAGTCGCGGGGAGGGCGCGAACACTGAAGCTTTCTTT	CASSRGEGANTEAFF
NA	TRBD1	TRBV6-2/TRBV6-3	TRBJ2-5	TGTGCCAGCAGTTTGGGACAGCAAGAGACCCAGTACTTC	CASSLGQQETQYF
NA	TRBD2	TRBV5-4	TRBJ2-1	TGTGCCAGCAGACCGAGGCCCCTAGCGGGAGCCCGCAATGAGCAGTTCTTC	CASRPRPLAGARNEQFF
NA	NA	TRBV10-3	TRBJ1-2	TGTGCCATCAGTGAGTCGACGGCGCGAAGAGGCGGCCCCTTATATGGCTACACCTTC	CAISESTARRGGPLYGYTF
NA	NA	TRBV27	TRBJ2-7	TGTGCCAGCAGTTTTACTATAGGCTACGAGCAGTACTTC	CASSFTIGYEQYF
NA	TRBD2	TRBV19	TRBJ2-7	TGTGCCAGTAGCATAGCTAGCGGGAGGGCCCACGAGCAGTACTTC	CASSIASGRAHEQYF
NA	NA	TRBV6-2/TRBV6-3	TRBJ1-5	TGTGCCAGCAGTTACGAGGGCAGAAGCAATCAGCCCCAGCATTTT	CASSYEGRSNQPQHF
NA	TRBD1	TRBV16	TRBJ1-6	TGTGCCAGCAGCCTTCGGACAGGGGTTAATTCACCCCTCCACTTT	CASSLRTGVNSPLHF
NA	TRBD2	TRBV24-1	TRBJ2-3	TGTGCCACCAGTGATCCTGGACTAGCGGGGACAGATACGCAGTATTTT	CATSDPGLAGTDTQYF
NA	TRBD2	TRBV7-6	TRBJ2-3	TGTGCCAGCAGTTTTCCGGGACTAGCTCCAAGCACAGATACGCAGTATTTT	CASSFPGLAPSTDTQYF
NA	TRBD1	TRBV7-9	TRBJ2-2	TGTGCCAGCAGCGTTGTGGGACAGGGGACCACCGGGGAGCTGTTTTTT	CASSVVGQGTTGELFF
NA	NA	TRBV10-1	TRBJ2-3	TGCGCCAGCAGTAAAACTCAGGGAACAGATACGCAGTATTTT	CASSKTQGTDTQYF
NA	NA	TRBV19	TRBJ1-1	TGTGCCAGTAAAGGAGGGGCTGAAGCTTTCTTT	CASKGGAEAFF
once	NA	TRBV27	TRBJ2-3	TGTGCCAGCAGTTTAGGGCCGGGGGATACGCAGTATTTT	CASSLGPGDTQYF
once	TRBD1	TRBV11-2	TRBJ1-1	TGTGCCAGCAGCTTAACTGCCGGGACAGGGACTGAAGCTTTCTTT	CASSLTAGTGTEAFF
NA	TRBD1	TRBV6-1	TRBJ1-2	TGTGCCAGCAGTGAAAGGAGGACAGGGCCGAGTTTTGGCTATGGCTACACCTTC	CASSERRTGPSFGYGYTF
NA	NA	TRBV5-1	TRBJ1-2	TGCGCCAGCAGCTTAACGACAGGAAATCCTAGCGGCTACACCTTC	CASSLTTGNPSGYTF
few	NA	TRBV7-3	TRBJ1-6	TGTGCCAGCAGATTGGACAGTGATAATTCACCCCTCCACTTT	CASRLDSDNSPLHF
NA	TRBD1	TRBV28	TRBJ1-1	TGTGCCAGCAGTTTATCGGGCAGGGGGAGCACTGAAGCTTTCTTT	CASSLSGRGSTEAFF
once	TRBD1	TRBV5-1	TRBJ1-2	TGCGCCAGCAGCTTGTCTGAGACAGGGGGCGACTATGGCTACACCTTC	CASSLSETGGDYGYTF
NA	TRBD1	TRBV5-1	TRBJ1-3	TGCGCCAGCAGCCGAACGTACGCCCGGGACAGAAGCTCTGGAAACACCATATATTTT	CASSRTYARDRSSGNTIYF
NA	NA	TRBV18	TRBJ2-1	TGTGCCAGCTCACCACGCCAAAGGATGCGGGAGCAGTTCTTC	CASSPRQRMREQFF
NA	TRBD1	TRBV7-9	TRBJ1-2	TGTGCCAGCAGCTTAGAAGGGACAGGTCATGGCTACACCTTC	CASSLEGTGHGYTF